Listed here is a single TCR beta chain. Antigen: not known. The library tagged each cDNA molecule with unique molecular identifiers. TCRdb reanalysed the RACE reads using MiXCR and keeps one entry per CDR3 protein. The sample contains around 100,000 distinct CDR3 sequences, approximately 11% of which appear only once. The germline CDR1 and CDR2 sequences are MDHEN and SYDVKM. V gave up 2 bases and J gave up 2 bases, with 7 bases separating them. The CDR3 has 14 residues. This specimen comes from a study of human T cells and chemical hapten exposure. Study results and caveats: There were significantly more large CDR3 similarity clusters among expanded TCRs than among controls.

Documented time point: patch test 1, 2 weeks after DPC sensitization. Stated treatment: therapeutic diphenylcyclopropenone sensitization with weekly scalp DPC. Sequencing started from total RNA isolated from unfractionated whole blood. The chain recombines TRBV28 with TRBJ2-1; D possibly corresponds to TRBD1 (6 bases). Sequenced here: whole blood, sampled in connection with sensitization to the hapten diphenylcyclopropenone (DPC). This clonotype was sampled from a woman between 35 and 50 years old with alopecia areata. Some clones in this sample may be carry-over from other donors' samples. Written as DNA, the CDR3 is TGTGCCAGCAGTTTAGGACAGACCTACAATGAGCAGTTCTTC. Encoded protein: CASSLGQTYNEQFF.